The present T cell receptor (beta chain) was sequenced within a study of blood T cell repertoires in COVID-19. For the study at large: Sites across the United States, Italy and Spain contributed samples from acute and convalescent COVID-19. PBMCs, B-cell-depleted T cells, or T cells provided the cDNA or gDNA that made up the material.

This CDR3 is 14 amino acids long. Trimming removed 0 bases at V and 8 bases at J, with 11 bases between. From germline, CDR1 is LGHDT and CDR2 YNNKEL (reference sequence). Methods used by the authors: Amplification with reference gene primers provided the estimates of nucleated cell counts. Method: immunoSEQ multiplex PCR; TCRdb's copy keeps in-frame clones and lacks some. V, J and clone size were drawn from that table, and D and trimming were deduced from the DNA. The sample lists about 310,000 clones, roughly 91% occurring once. This clonotype originated in a man aged 50-59 years with active or convalescent COVID-19. Sequencing was done on a sample of peripheral blood. V is TRBV3-1 (or the pseudogene TRBV3-2) and J is TRBJ2-4; possibly TRBD2 for D (6 bases). Here the CDR3 reads CASSQDGGVDIQYF. The CDR3 region has the DNA TGTGCCAGCAGCCAAGATGGAGGGGTAGACATTCAGTACTTC.